A single sample gave rise to the 31 T cell receptor beta chains below, sequenced in a study of blood T cell repertoires in COVID-19. Repertoires were generated with immunoSEQ multiplex PCR, while TCRdb's copy carries only in-frame clones and drops some. This sample has fewer than 250,000 clones, with about 83% found just once. Sequences were obtained from peripheral blood. The receptor source for this set is a man between 45 and 60 years old with active or convalescent COVID-19.

The chain carries TRBV7-2 and TRBJ2-1, with 10 bases lining up with TRBD2. Germline V CDR1 and CDR2: SGHTA, FQGNSA. CDR3 size: 16 residues. V shed 5 bases and J 8 bases; nucleotides not matched to a gene: 12. The chain's CDR3 is CASSTAGGYTYYEQFF. Written as DNA, the CDR3 is TGTGCCAGCAGCACAGCGGGGGGGTACACTTATTATGAGCAGTTCTTC.

The chain links TRBV6-6 to TRBJ1-1, with D possibly being TRBD1 (6 bases). There are 16 residues in the CDR3. V was shortened by 6 bases and J by 3 bases, with 20 bases between the two germline ends. Germline CDR1 MNHNY, CDR2 SVGAGI (reference sequence). DNA for the CDR3: TGTGCCAGCAGCTCCAGTCTACAGGGCTATCACACTGAAGCTTTCTTT. Translation: CASSSSLQGYHTEAFF.

The chain is built from TRBV2 and TRBJ1-2; maybe TRBD1 (5 bases). Per germline, CDR1 SNHLY and CDR2 FYNNEI. Trimming removed 2 bases from V and 7 bases from J, with 11 bases in between. The length of the CDR3 is 13 residues. The CDR3 loop reads CASSEWRGSGYTF. DNA for the CDR3: TGTGCCAGCAGTGAATGGAGGGGAAGTGGCTACACCTTC.

The rearrangement uses TRBV7-8 and TRBJ1-1; possibly TRBD1 for D (5 bases). Germline-derived CDR1 and CDR2 are SGHVS and FQNEAQ. The CDR3 runs 16 residues. V gave up 2 bases and J gave up 2 bases, with 15 bases separating them. DNA of the CDR3: TGTGCCAGCAGCTTACCCGCGGGGGGACTTAACACTGAAGCTTTCTTT. Residues: CASSLPAGGLNTEAFF.

This sequence joins TRBV2 and TRBJ1-1; D not resolved. The CDR3 consists of 11 residues. CDR1 is SNHLY and CDR2 is FYNNEI in the germline V gene. The V end was cut by 6 bases, the J end by 7 bases, with 9 bases between. DNA of the CDR3: TGTGCCAGCAGGGGCGGGCGTGAAGCTTTCTTT. Encoded protein: CASRGGREAFF. Combining the CDR3 with reference TRBV2 and TRBJ1-1 gives the whole variable domain EPEVTQTPSHQVTQMGQEVILRCVPISNHLYFYWYRQILGQKVEFLVSFYNNEISEKSEIFDDQFSVERPDGSNFTLKIRSTKLEDSAMYFCASRGGREAFFGQGTRLTVV.

V usage is TRBV9 and J usage is TRBJ2-1; possibly TRBD1 for D (7 bases). Between the trimmed V and J ends, which lost 2 bases and 0 bases, there was a span of 18 bases. The CDR3 has 18 residues. Germline CDR1 is SGDLS and CDR2 is YYNGEE. The CDR3 here is CASSVSRDSLSSYNEQFF. The CDR3 nucleotides read TGTGCCAGCAGCGTGTCGCGGGACAGTCTTAGCTCCTACAATGAGCAGTTCTTC.

The chain couples TRBV6-6 to TRBJ1-2, with 10 bases matching TRBD1. In germline, CDR1 is MNHNY, CDR2 SVGAGI (reference sequence). This CDR3 has 16 amino acids. The V gene end was trimmed by 5 bases and the J gene end by 6 bases; junction bases not matched to a gene: 12. DNA for the CDR3: TGTGCCAGCAGTCTTTACTCGACAGGGGGCACTCATGGCTACACCTTC. This sequence encodes CASSLYSTGGTHGYTF.

The V and J genes are TRBV28 and TRBJ1-1; 9 positions match TRBD1. The V gene's germline CDR1 is MDHEN and CDR2 SYDVKM. This CDR3 contains 14 residues. V gave up 6 bases and J gave up 3 bases; unmatched junction bases: 5. CDR3 residues: CASRSTGGDTEAFF. CDR3 in DNA: TGTGCCAGCAGGTCGACAGGGGGGGACACTGAAGCTTTCTTT.

This chain uses TRBV19 with TRBJ1-4; weak D call: TRBD1 (6 bases). The length of the CDR3 is 15 residues. The ends were cut back, 10 bases at V and 0 bases at J, with 15 bases in the middle. Germline V gene data show CDR1 as LNHDA and CDR2 as SQIVND (reference sequence). For the CDR3, the DNA is TGTGCCACCCGGGACATTGCCACAACTAATGAAAAACTGTTTTTT. Encoded protein: CATRDIATTNEKLFF.

The chain recombines TRBV5-6 with TRBJ2-7; D remains unclear. Per the germline V gene, CDR1 is SGHDT and CDR2 is YYEEEE. The CDR3 covers 15 residues. Trimming cost V 0 bases and J 0 bases, with 10 bases left between them. CDR3 residues: CASSLAPDNSYEQYF. The CDR3, as DNA: TGTGCCAGCAGCTTGGCCCCCGACAACTCCTACGAGCAGTACTTC.

The V gene is TRBV10-3, the J gene TRBJ1-1; D not resolved. The CDR3 extends over 15 amino acids. V was trimmed by 7 bases and J by 0 bases, leaving 15 bases between them. Germline CDR1 ENHRY, CDR2 SYGVKD. The CDR3 reads CAITKRGPMNTEAFF. CDR3 bases: TGTGCCATCACAAAGCGGGGTCCCATGAACACTGAAGCTTTCTTT.

The J gene is TRBJ1-2, the V gene TRBV3-1 (or the pseudogene TRBV3-2), with 9 bases fitting TRBD1. The V and J ends lost 8 bases and 6 bases, in that order; junction bases with no gene match: 13. Germline-derived CDR1 and CDR2 are LGHDT and YNNKEL (reference sequence). The CDR3 length is 15 residues. The CDR3 spells CASSPWGQGRDGYTF. CDR3 bases: TGTGCCAGCTCCCCGTGGGGACAGGGACGGGATGGCTACACCTTC.

This clone turned up a few times. The rearrangement joins TRBV28 to TRBJ2-7, with TRBD1 identical over 9 bases. J was trimmed by 6 bases and V by 4 bases; bases with no gene match: 7. The CDR3 extends over 14 amino acids. Germline CDR1 and CDR2: MDHEN and SYDVKM. DNA of the CDR3: TGTGCCAGCAGTTGGACAGGGGCCCCGATCGAGCAGTACTTC. This sequence encodes CASSWTGAPIEQYF.

This rearrangement joins TRBV13 to TRBJ2-5, with unresolved D. Trimming took 5 bases from V and 5 from J, leaving 12 bases between them. The CDR3 spans 13 residues. Germline V gene lookup returns CDR1 PRHDT and CDR2 FYEKMQ (reference sequence). The DNA of the CDR3 is TGTGCCAGCAGCGCAGGTCTGGCCGAGACCCAGTACTTC. It specifies CASSAGLAETQYF.

This chain uses TRBV4-1 with TRBJ2-5; 7 bases align to TRBD2. With V trimmed by 0 bases and J by 5 bases, 6 bases remained unmatched. This CDR3 contains 15 residues. CDR1 and CDR2 (germline): MGHRA, YSYEKL. The CDR3 DNA reads as TGCGCCAGCAGCCAAGATTGGCGGGGAGGGGAGACCCAGTACTTC. This gives the protein CASSQDWRGGETQYF.

The CDR3 DNA is TGTGCCAGCTCACCCCGGGACAGGGCTTACGAGCAGTACTTC. Translating gives CASSPRDRAYEQYF. The gene calls are TRBV18 and TRBJ2-7; 9 positions match TRBD1. Germline CDR1 reads KGHSH; CDR2 reads LQKENI. The V gene end was trimmed by 3 bases and the J gene end by 4 bases; junction bases not matched to a gene: 4. The CDR3 contains 14 residues. Together with reference TRBV18 and TRBJ2-7, the CDR3 gives the full variable domain: NAGVMQNPRHLVRRRGQEARLRCSPMKGHSHVYWYRQLPEEGLKFMVYLQKENIIDESGMPKERFSAEFPKEGPSILRIQQVVRGDSAAYFCASSPRDRAYEQYFGPGTRLTVT.

The chain carries TRBV5-5 and TRBJ2-7, with 7 bases fitting TRBD1. The CDR3 length is 13 residues. Germline assignment: CDR1 SGHKS and CDR2 YYEKEE (reference sequence). Trimming took 5 bases from V and 1 from J; bases not matched to a gene: 3. DNA for the CDR3: TGTGCCAGCAGGGGGACAGATTCCTACGAGCAGTACTTC. It yields the protein CASRGTDSYEQYF.

Only a few counts were recorded for this clone. J is TRBJ2-7 and V is TRBV7-9; 9 bases agree with TRBD1. After removal of 3 bases from V and 4 bases from J, the junction contained 4 bases not matched to a gene. The CDR3 contains 14 residues. The germline gives CDR1 SEHNR, CDR2 FQNEAQ (reference sequence). The CDR3 DNA sequence: TGTGCCAGCAGCTTGGGGACAGGGTATTACGAGCAGTACTTC. This sequence encodes CASSLGTGYYEQYF.

CDR3 nucleotide sequence: TGTGCCAGCATGGGCAGGGTCGGTGAAAAACTGTTTTTT. The encoded protein is CASMGRVGEKLFF. The genes are TRBV6-5 and TRBJ1-4; D is possibly TRBD1 (5 bases). The V end lost 7 bases, the J end lost 7 bases, and 13 bases lay between the germline ends. CDR1 and CDR2 from the germline V gene are MNHEY and SVGAGI. The CDR3 consists of 13 residues.

The chain couples TRBV7-8 to TRBJ2-2; D unresolved. V lost 4 bases and J 1 base, leaving 4 bases between the germline ends. Germline assignment: CDR1 SGHVS and CDR2 FQNEAQ. The length of the CDR3 is 13 residues. CDR3 DNA sequence: TGTGCCAGCAGCTACAAGAACACCGGGGAGCTGTTTTTT. This codes for CASSYKNTGELFF.

The rearrangement uses TRBV7-3 and TRBJ1-1, with D tentatively TRBD1 (6 bases). The CDR3 totals 16 residues. Trimming took 1 base from V and 4 from J, leaving 16 bases between them. Germline V gene sequence: CDR1 SGHTA, CDR2 FQGTGA. CDR3 residues: CASSLRGGAGRTEAFF. The CDR3 DNA is TGTGCCAGCAGCTTAAGAGGGGGTGCAGGGCGCACTGAAGCTTTCTTT.

The J gene is TRBJ1-3, the V gene TRBV5-1, with 10 bases identical to TRBD1. The CDR3 runs 16 residues. With 4 bases clipped from V and 4 bases from J, the junction kept 8 bases outside the gene matches. The V gene's germline CDR1 is SGHRS and CDR2 YFSETQ. The CDR3 nucleotides are TGCGCCAGCAGCAAAACCGGGACAGGGGCCGGAAACACCATATATTTT. The encoded protein is CASSKTGTGAGNTIYF.

The rearrangement uses TRBV29-1 and TRBJ2-7; 7 bases fit TRBD1. Germline trimming cut 4 bases from V and 9 bases from J; bases unmatched to any gene: 12. Germline-derived CDR1 and CDR2 are SQVTM and ANQGSEA. The CDR3 totals 13 residues. The chain's CDR3 is CSVGNRGNGAQYF. Here the CDR3 DNA reads TGCAGCGTTGGGAACAGGGGCAATGGCGCGCAGTACTTC.

This clone was counted once. V and J are TRBV20-1 and TRBJ2-1; 14 bases align to TRBD2. CDR3 length equals 14 residues. V dropped 3 bases and J dropped 10; count of bases not matched to a gene: 5. The germline gives CDR1 DFQATT, CDR2 SNEGSKA (reference sequence). The CDR3: CSASRGLAGVEQFF. In DNA form, the CDR3 reads TGCAGTGCTAGTAGGGGACTAGCGGGGGTGGAGCAGTTCTTC.

This chain uses TRBV7-9 with TRBJ2-1; 8 bases match TRBD1. Germline-derived CDR1 and CDR2 are SEHNR and FQNEAQ (reference sequence). Trimming removed 5 bases from V and 9 bases from J; junction bases left unmatched: 15. The CDR3 covers 16 residues. DNA for the CDR3: TGTGCCAGCAGCCCCCCGGCCGGGACAGGAGGGGGTGAGCAGTTCTTC. Protein: CASSPPAGTGGGEQFF. The full variable domain, its missing parts supplied by reference TRBV7-9 and TRBJ2-1, is DTGVSQNPRHKITKRGQNVTFRCDPISEHNRLYWYRQTLGQGPEFLTYFQNEAQLEKSRLLSDRFSAERPKGSFSTLEIQRTEQGDSAMYLCASSPPAGTGGGEQFFGPGTRLTVL.

V gene TRBV9 combines with J gene TRBJ2-7, with no clear D. The germline CDR1 and CDR2 sequences are SGDLS and YYNGEE. This CDR3 is built from 17 residues. The ends were cut back, 0 bases at V and 3 bases at J, with 19 bases in the middle. The CDR3 DNA is TGTGCCAGCAGCGTAGTGCTACATGGAGTGGAAGTCTACGAGCAGTACTTC. It is translated as CASSVVLHGVEVYEQYF.

The CDR3 loop reads CASSLDTNYGYTF. CDR3 bases: TGCGCCAGCAGCCTCGACACTAACTATGGCTACACCTTC. The chain links TRBV5-1 to TRBJ1-2, with D unclear. The CDR3 contains 13 residues. V was clipped by 4 bases and J by 0 bases, with 7 bases between them. Per the germline V gene, CDR1 is SGHRS and CDR2 is YFSETQ.

The rearrangement uses TRBV11-2 and TRBJ1-3; D uncertain. In germline, CDR1 is SGHAT, CDR2 FQNNGV. V was pared by 1 base and J by 0 bases, with 7 bases between. This CDR3 contains 15 residues. The CDR3 DNA sequence: TGTGCCAGCAGCTTAGGGGCCAACTCTGGAAACACCATATATTTT. Translated: CASSLGANSGNTIYF.

The chain uses TRBV9 and TRBJ2-3; D is unclear. Germline CDR1 and CDR2: SGDLS and YYNGEE. Trimming pared 4 bases from V and 1 base from J, leaving 16 bases between. This CDR3 spans 16 amino acids. The DNA of the CDR3 is TGTGCCAGCAGCTCCCCAAGCCTCGGAGGCACAGATACGCAGTATTTT. Protein: CASSSPSLGGTDTQYF.

V and J are TRBV15 and TRBJ2-7; possibly TRBD2 for D (6 bases). CDR1 and CDR2 (germline): LNHNV, YYDKDF (reference sequence). This CDR3 has 13 residues. The germline V and J ends were trimmed by 7 bases and 3 bases, with 13 bases remaining between them. The CDR3, as DNA: TGTGCCACCAAAGCGGGTCACAACTACGAGCAGTACTTC. It specifies CATKAGHNYEQYF.

This chain links TRBV5-4 with TRBJ2-1; D is unresolved. Trimming stripped 4 bases from V and 5 bases from J, with 10 bases between. This CDR3 comprises 13 residues. CDR1 and CDR2 from the germline V gene are SGHNT and YYREEE (reference sequence). This chain's CDR3 is CASSPRANNEQFF. The CDR3 DNA follows: TGTGCCAGCAGCCCCCGCGCTAACAATGAGCAGTTCTTC.